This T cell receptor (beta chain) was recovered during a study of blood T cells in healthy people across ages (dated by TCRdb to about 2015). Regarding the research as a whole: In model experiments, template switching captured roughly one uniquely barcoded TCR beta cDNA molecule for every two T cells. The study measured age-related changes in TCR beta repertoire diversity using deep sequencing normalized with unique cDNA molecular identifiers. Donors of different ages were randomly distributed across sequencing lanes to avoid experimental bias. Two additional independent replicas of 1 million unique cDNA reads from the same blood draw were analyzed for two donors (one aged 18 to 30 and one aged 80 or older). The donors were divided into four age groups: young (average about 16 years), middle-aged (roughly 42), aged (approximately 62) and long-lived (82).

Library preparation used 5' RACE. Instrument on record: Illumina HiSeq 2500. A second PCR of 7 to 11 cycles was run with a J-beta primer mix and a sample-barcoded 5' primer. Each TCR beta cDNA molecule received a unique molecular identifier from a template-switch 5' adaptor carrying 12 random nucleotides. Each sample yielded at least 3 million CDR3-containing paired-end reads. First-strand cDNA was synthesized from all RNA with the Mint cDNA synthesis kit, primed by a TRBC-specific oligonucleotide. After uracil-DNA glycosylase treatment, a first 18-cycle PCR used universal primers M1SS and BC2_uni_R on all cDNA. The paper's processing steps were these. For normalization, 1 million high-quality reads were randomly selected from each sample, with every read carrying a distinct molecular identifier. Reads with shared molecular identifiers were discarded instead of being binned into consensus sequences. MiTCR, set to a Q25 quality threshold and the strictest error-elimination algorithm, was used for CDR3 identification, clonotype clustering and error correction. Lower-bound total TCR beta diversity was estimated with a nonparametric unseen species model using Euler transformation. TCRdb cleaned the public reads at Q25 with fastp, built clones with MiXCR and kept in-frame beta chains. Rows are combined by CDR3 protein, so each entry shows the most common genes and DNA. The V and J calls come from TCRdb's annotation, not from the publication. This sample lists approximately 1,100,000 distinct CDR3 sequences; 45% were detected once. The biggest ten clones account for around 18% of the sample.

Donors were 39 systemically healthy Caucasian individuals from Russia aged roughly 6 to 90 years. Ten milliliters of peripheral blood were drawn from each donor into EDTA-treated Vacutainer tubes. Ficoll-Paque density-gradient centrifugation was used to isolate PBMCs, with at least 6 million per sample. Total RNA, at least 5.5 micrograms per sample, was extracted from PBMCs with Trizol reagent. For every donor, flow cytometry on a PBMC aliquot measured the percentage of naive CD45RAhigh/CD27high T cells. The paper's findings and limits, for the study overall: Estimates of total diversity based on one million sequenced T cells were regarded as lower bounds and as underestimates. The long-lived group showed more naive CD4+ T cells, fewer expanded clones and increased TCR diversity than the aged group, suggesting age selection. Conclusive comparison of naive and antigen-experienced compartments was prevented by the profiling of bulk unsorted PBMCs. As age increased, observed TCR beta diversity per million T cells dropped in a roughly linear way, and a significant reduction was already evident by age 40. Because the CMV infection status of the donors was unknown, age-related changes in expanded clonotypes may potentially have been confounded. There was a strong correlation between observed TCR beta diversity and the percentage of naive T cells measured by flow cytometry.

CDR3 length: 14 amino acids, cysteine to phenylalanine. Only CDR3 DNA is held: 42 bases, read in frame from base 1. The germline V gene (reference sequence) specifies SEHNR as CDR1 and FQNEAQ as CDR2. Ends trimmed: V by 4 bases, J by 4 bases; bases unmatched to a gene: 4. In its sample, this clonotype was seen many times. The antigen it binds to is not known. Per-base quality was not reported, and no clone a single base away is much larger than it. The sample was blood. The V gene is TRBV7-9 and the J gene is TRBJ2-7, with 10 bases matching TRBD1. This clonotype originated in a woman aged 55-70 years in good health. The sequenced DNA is TGTGCCAGCAGCTCGGGACAGGGGCCTTACGAGCAGTACTTC. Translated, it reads CASSSGQGPYEQYF.